This TCR beta chain came from a study of blood T cell repertoires in COVID-19 (dated by TCRdb to the early 2020s). About the full investigation: Samples covering the acute and convalescent phases of COVID-19 were provided by collaborators in the United States, Italy and Spain. The prospective study material was composed of cDNA or gDNA derived from T cells, B-cell-depleted T cells, or PBMCs. Subjects who had been exposed to COVID-19, were actively infected with it, or had recovered from it provided the deeply sampled blood TCRbeta repertoires that made up the dataset. A freely available public database, intended as a resource for researchers studying the immune response to SARS-CoV-2, is where the repertoires were released. Samples were obtained from the ongoing ImmuneRACE study (first 160 participants) and from over 1,000 subjects provided by 6 global collaborators. A de-identified subject ID, COVID-19 status, age in years and sex were almost always included in the sample metadata. HLA class I and class II types, where available, came from metadata supplied by the sample provider rather than from assay-based typing.

Details on this clone: It lacks a known antigen. Per-base qualities were not stored, and no clone one base away is much larger.

The immunoSEQ Assay, a bias-controlled multiplex PCR, was used to amplify TCRbeta CDR3 regions from genomic DNA. On the study's bioinformatics: The number of nucleated cells in each sample was estimated from the amplification of reference gene primers within the assay. To quantify the absolute abundance of each unique TCRbeta CDR3 rearrangement, sequence reads were collapsed and filtered. For each sample, productive Simpson clonality was calculated as the square root of Simpson's diversity index across productive rearrangements. The clones in this table, taken by TCRdb from immuneACCESS, are in-frame only. Not every clone is retained; where verified, under half of the shortfall comes from an unresolved V gene, and the cause of the rest is unknown. D and trimming were read from the DNA, whereas the V and J calls and clone size are those reported in that table. Recorded for this sample are 300,000 to 350,000 clones; more than 70% of them occurred a single time. 1.5% to 2% of the sample is in the top ten clones.

One collaborating source in Seattle enrolled patients during active infection and followed them longitudinally through the course of disease. Collaborating institutions collected whole blood in K2EDTA tubes following their own protocols. For TCRbeta analysis, collaborators shipped samples in one of three forms: frozen whole blood, isolated PBMCs, or DNA extracted from either of those sample types. The research as a whole found: How much clinical and demographic metadata was included differed by source and by participant, and the metadata was provided uncurated.

CDR1 and CDR2, looked up from the germline V gene, are SGHDN and FVKESK. The CDR3 contains 14 residues, cysteine and phenylalanine counted. Only the CDR3 region is kept as DNA, spanning 42 bases read in frame from base 1. Relative to germline, V is 4 bases shorter and J is 2 bases shorter, with 11 bases between their ends. This sequence uses TRBV14 and TRBJ1-1, with no confident D gene call. The source of this sequence is a woman in her twenties or thirties with COVID-19, enrolled during active disease. The sequenced sample was peripheral blood. CDR3 sequence: CASSLPGLNTEAFF. The sequence in DNA is TGTGCCAGCAGCCTCCCGGGTCTCAACACTGAAGCTTTCTTT.